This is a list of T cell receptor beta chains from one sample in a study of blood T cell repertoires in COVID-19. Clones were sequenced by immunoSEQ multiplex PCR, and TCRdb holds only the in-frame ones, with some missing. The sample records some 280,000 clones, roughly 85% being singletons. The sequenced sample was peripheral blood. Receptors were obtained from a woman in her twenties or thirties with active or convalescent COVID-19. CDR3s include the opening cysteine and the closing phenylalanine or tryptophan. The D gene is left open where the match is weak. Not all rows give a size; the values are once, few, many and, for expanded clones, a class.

cdr3_nt: TGTGCCAGCAGCCCCACTAGCGGGGGGGCTCCTGTGAACGAGCAGTACTTC; cdr3_aa: CASSPTSGGAPVNEQYF; d_call: TRBD2; j_call: TRBJ2-7; v_call: TRBV7-9; clone_size: few
cdr3_nt: TGTGCCAGCAGCCCTCTCGGGACAGCGGGTAGCAATCAGCCCCAGCATTTT; cdr3_aa: CASSPLGTAGSNQPQHF; d_call: TRBD1; j_call: TRBJ1-5; v_call: TRBV28; clone_size: NA
cdr3_nt: TGCGCCAGCAGTCAATCGTATCCCGGACAGGGAATCTCTGGGGCCAACGTCCTGACTTTC; cdr3_aa: CASSQSYPGQGISGANVLTF; d_call: TRBD1; j_call: TRBJ2-6; v_call: TRBV23-1; clone_size: NA
cdr3_nt: TGCGCCAGCAGCTTGGGGTCTACCTCGAGGGAAAAACTGTTTTTT; cdr3_aa: CASSLGSTSREKLFF; d_call: NA; j_call: TRBJ1-4; v_call: TRBV5-1; clone_size: NA
cdr3_nt: TGTGCCAGCAGTTCCCCCGGGACACGAAACAATGAGCAGTTCTTC; cdr3_aa: CASSSPGTRNNEQFF; d_call: NA; j_call: TRBJ2-1; v_call: TRBV27; clone_size: NA
cdr3_nt: TGTGCCAGCAGTAAAGACAGAATAGCTTTCTTT; cdr3_aa: CASSKDRIAFF; d_call: NA; j_call: TRBJ1-1; v_call: TRBV6-2/TRBV6-3; clone_size: NA
cdr3_nt: TGTGCCAGCAGCACAAGGGGACAGGGTGGAAACACCATATATTTT; cdr3_aa: CASSTRGQGGNTIYF; d_call: TRBD1; j_call: TRBJ1-3; v_call: TRBV5-6; clone_size: NA
cdr3_nt: TGTGCCAGCAGCTCCCACACAGGGGATCCCTACGAGCAGTACTTC; cdr3_aa: CASSSHTGDPYEQYF; d_call: TRBD1; j_call: TRBJ2-7; v_call: TRBV7-9; clone_size: NA
cdr3_nt: TGCGCCAGCAGTGAGTGGCAGGGCCCAGGCACCGGGGAGCTGTTTTTT; cdr3_aa: CASSEWQGPGTGELFF; d_call: NA; j_call: TRBJ2-2; v_call: TRBV10-2; clone_size: NA
cdr3_nt: TGTGCCAGCAGTGGGACAGGGTATCAGCCCCAGCATTTT; cdr3_aa: CASSGTGYQPQHF; d_call: TRBD1; j_call: TRBJ1-5; v_call: TRBV2; clone_size: NA
cdr3_nt: TGTGCCAGCAGCGCACAAGCGGGGGCGGAAAATGAGCAGTTCTTC; cdr3_aa: CASSAQAGAENEQFF; d_call: TRBD2; j_call: TRBJ2-1; v_call: TRBV7-3; clone_size: NA
cdr3_nt: TGTGCCAGCAGCTTGGGCCTAGGTCCCGAACGGGGTGGCTACACCTTC; cdr3_aa: CASSLGLGPERGGYTF; d_call: NA; j_call: TRBJ1-2; v_call: TRBV5-5; clone_size: NA
cdr3_nt: TGCAGCGTTCGACAGGGAGGTGAAGCTTTCTTT; cdr3_aa: CSVRQGGEAFF; d_call: TRBD1; j_call: TRBJ1-1; v_call: TRBV29-1; clone_size: NA
cdr3_nt: TGTGCCAGTAGTATCCGGTCGGAAAAACTGTTTTTT; cdr3_aa: CASSIRSEKLFF; d_call: NA; j_call: TRBJ1-4; v_call: TRBV19; clone_size: few
cdr3_nt: TGTGCCACCAGTGACGAAAACAGGGGAACCAACTATGGCTACACCTTC; cdr3_aa: CATSDENRGTNYGYTF; d_call: TRBD1; j_call: TRBJ1-2; v_call: TRBV24-1; clone_size: NA
cdr3_nt: TGTGCCAGCAGTTTATCGAATCAGGGGAGCTCCTATAATTCACCCCTCCACTTT; cdr3_aa: CASSLSNQGSSYNSPLHF; d_call: NA; j_call: TRBJ1-6; v_call: TRBV27; clone_size: NA
cdr3_nt: TGTGCCAGCAGCGTAGGAGGGGGTACCTACGAGCAGTACTTC; cdr3_aa: CASSVGGGTYEQYF; d_call: NA; j_call: TRBJ2-7; v_call: TRBV9; clone_size: NA
cdr3_nt: TGTGCCAGCAGTGGGATAGCGGGGGGTATTGAGACCCAGTACTTC; cdr3_aa: CASSGIAGGIETQYF; d_call: TRBD2; j_call: TRBJ2-5; v_call: TRBV2; clone_size: NA
cdr3_nt: TGTGCCAGTAGTTCCGGGACAGTGGTTGGAGAGACCCAGTACTTC; cdr3_aa: CASSSGTVVGETQYF; d_call: TRBD1; j_call: TRBJ2-5; v_call: TRBV19; clone_size: NA
cdr3_nt: TGTGCCAGCTCACCACGGGCAGGGGGCAACTATGGCTACACCTTC; cdr3_aa: CASSPRAGGNYGYTF; d_call: TRBD1; j_call: TRBJ1-2; v_call: TRBV18; clone_size: NA
cdr3_nt: TGTGCCAGCAGCCAAACAGGGGGCTGGGGTCAGCCCCAGCATTTT; cdr3_aa: CASSQTGGWGQPQHF; d_call: TRBD1; j_call: TRBJ1-5; v_call: TRBV3-1/TRBV3-2; clone_size: once
cdr3_nt: TGTGCCAGCAGTCCAGGGGAAGGACACACAGATACGCAGTATTTT; cdr3_aa: CASSPGEGHTDTQYF; d_call: NA; j_call: TRBJ2-3; v_call: TRBV5-5; clone_size: NA
cdr3_nt: TGTGCCAGCAGCGTAGGCAGGGGGGATGGCTACACCTTC; cdr3_aa: CASSVGRGDGYTF; d_call: TRBD1; j_call: TRBJ1-2; v_call: TRBV9; clone_size: NA
cdr3_nt: TGTGCCAGCCGAGGGGGTACGGAAGAGACCCAGTACTTC; cdr3_aa: CASRGGTEETQYF; d_call: NA; j_call: TRBJ2-5; v_call: TRBV2; clone_size: NA
cdr3_nt: TGTGCCAGCAGCCAAATGAGAAAGGGGTCCTACAATGAGCAGTTCTTC; cdr3_aa: CASSQMRKGSYNEQFF; d_call: NA; j_call: TRBJ2-1; v_call: TRBV14; clone_size: NA
cdr3_nt: TGTGCCAGCAGCCAAGGAGAGGGGACAGGGGACGGCTACACCTTC; cdr3_aa: CASSQGEGTGDGYTF; d_call: TRBD1; j_call: TRBJ1-2; v_call: TRBV4-2; clone_size: NA
cdr3_nt: TGTGCCAGCAGTTTATCTCACAGGGGGCTTAGGTTTATGAACACTGAAGCTTTCTTT; cdr3_aa: CASSLSHRGLRFMNTEAFF; d_call: TRBD1; j_call: TRBJ1-1; v_call: TRBV27; clone_size: NA
cdr3_nt: TGTGCCAGCAGCACCGGGACTAAGGAGACCGGGGAGCTGTTTTTT; cdr3_aa: CASSTGTKETGELFF; d_call: TRBD2; j_call: TRBJ2-2; v_call: TRBV6-2/TRBV6-3; clone_size: few
cdr3_nt: TGCGCCAGCAGCCAAAGACAGTCGTCTGGGGCCAACGTCCTGACTTTC; cdr3_aa: CASSQRQSSGANVLTF; d_call: NA; j_call: TRBJ2-6; v_call: TRBV4-1; clone_size: NA
cdr3_nt: TGTGCCAGCAGCTCCCGGGACACTGCCTACGAGCAGTACTTC; cdr3_aa: CASSSRDTAYEQYF; d_call: NA; j_call: TRBJ2-7; v_call: TRBV7-9; clone_size: few
cdr3_nt: TGTGCCAGCAGCCTAGGGACAGTCGGGACCCAGTACTTC; cdr3_aa: CASSLGTVGTQYF; d_call: TRBD1; j_call: TRBJ2-5; v_call: TRBV2; clone_size: NA
cdr3_nt: TGTGCCAGCACTCTCGGGGGGGTAGGGACTGAAGCTTTCTTT; cdr3_aa: CASTLGGVGTEAFF; d_call: NA; j_call: TRBJ1-1; v_call: TRBV28; clone_size: NA
cdr3_nt: TGTGCCAGCAGCCGACGCGTCGGGACTAGCGGTACCCATGGGGATACGCAGTATTTT; cdr3_aa: CASSRRVGTSGTHGDTQYF; d_call: TRBD2; j_call: TRBJ2-3; v_call: TRBV5-4; clone_size: NA
cdr3_nt: TGTGCCAGCAGCTTAGTCAGGGGGGCCCCCGACGAGCAGTACTTC; cdr3_aa: CASSLVRGAPDEQYF; d_call: NA; j_call: TRBJ2-7; v_call: TRBV7-2; clone_size: NA
cdr3_nt: TGTGCCTGCAGTTTTCGCGGGGGGGCGGGGGCCAACGTCCTGACTTTC; cdr3_aa: CACSFRGGAGANVLTF; d_call: TRBD2; j_call: TRBJ2-6; v_call: TRBV6-2/TRBV6-3; clone_size: once
cdr3_nt: TGTGCCAGCAGCATCCAGGGGTATAATTCACCCCTCCACTTT; cdr3_aa: CASSIQGYNSPLHF; d_call: NA; j_call: TRBJ1-6; v_call: TRBV9; clone_size: NA
cdr3_nt: TGTGCCACCAGCAGCGCGGGACTAGCGGGGATCTACAATGAGCAGTTCTTC; cdr3_aa: CATSSAGLAGIYNEQFF; d_call: TRBD2; j_call: TRBJ2-1; v_call: TRBV15; clone_size: NA
cdr3_nt: TGTGCCAGCAGTCCAAAAAGGGGCGGGGAGCTGTTTTTT; cdr3_aa: CASSPKRGGELFF; d_call: NA; j_call: TRBJ2-2; v_call: TRBV27; clone_size: few
cdr3_nt: TGTGCCAGTAGTATAGCTTACAATCAGCCCCAGCATTTT; cdr3_aa: CASSIAYNQPQHF; d_call: NA; j_call: TRBJ1-5; v_call: TRBV19; clone_size: NA
cdr3_nt: TGTGCCAGCAGCCCCTATATGGGAGAGAACACTGAAGCTTTCTTT; cdr3_aa: CASSPYMGENTEAFF; d_call: NA; j_call: TRBJ1-1; v_call: TRBV14; clone_size: NA
cdr3_nt: TGTGCCACCAGCAGAGTCAGGTCCTACTCCTACAATGAGCAGTTCTTC; cdr3_aa: CATSRVRSYSYNEQFF; d_call: NA; j_call: TRBJ2-1; v_call: TRBV15; clone_size: NA
cdr3_nt: TGTGCCAGTAGTTCTACCCCGGGACTAGCGGGGCTCTCCTACGAGCAGTACTTC; cdr3_aa: CASSSTPGLAGLSYEQYF; d_call: TRBD2; j_call: TRBJ2-7; v_call: TRBV19; clone_size: NA
cdr3_nt: TGTGCCAGCAGCTTAGAAGGGGGCGAGCAGTACTTC; cdr3_aa: CASSLEGGEQYF; d_call: NA; j_call: TRBJ2-7; v_call: TRBV7-9; clone_size: NA
cdr3_nt: TGTGCCATCAGAGCGGGACGGACGAACACTGAAGCTTTCTTT; cdr3_aa: CAIRAGRTNTEAFF; d_call: NA; j_call: TRBJ1-1; v_call: TRBV10-3; clone_size: NA
cdr3_nt: TGTGCCAGCAGCTTAGGGGACGGGGGATTCACCTACTATGGCTACACCTTC; cdr3_aa: CASSLGDGGFTYYGYTF; d_call: NA; j_call: TRBJ1-2; v_call: TRBV7-2; clone_size: NA